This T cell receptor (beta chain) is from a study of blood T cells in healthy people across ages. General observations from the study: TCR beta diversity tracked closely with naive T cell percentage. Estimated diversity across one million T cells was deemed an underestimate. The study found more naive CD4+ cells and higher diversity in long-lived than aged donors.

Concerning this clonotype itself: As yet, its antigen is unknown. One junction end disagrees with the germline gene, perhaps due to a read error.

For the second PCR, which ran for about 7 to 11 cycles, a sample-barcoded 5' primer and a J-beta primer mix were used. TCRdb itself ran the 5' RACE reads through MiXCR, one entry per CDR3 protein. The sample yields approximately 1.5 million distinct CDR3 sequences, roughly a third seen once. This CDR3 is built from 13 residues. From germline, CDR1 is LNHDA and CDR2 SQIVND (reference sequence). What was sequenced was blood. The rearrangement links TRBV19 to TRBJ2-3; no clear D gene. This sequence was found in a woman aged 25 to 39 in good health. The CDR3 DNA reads TGTGCCAGTAGCCAACGGAGCACAGATATGCAGTATTTT. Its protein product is CASSQRSTDMQYF.